These 23 T cell receptor beta chains were sequenced from one sample in a study of T-cell reconstitution after alpha-beta-depleted transplantation in children. TCRbeta library preparation incorporated unique molecular identifiers. TCRdb itself ran the PCR reads through MiXCR, one entry per CDR3 protein. The sample records fewer than 200,000 distinct CDR3 sequences, around 7% being singletons. This material consisted of PBMCs from the stem cell graft donor, taken from the stem cell graft. The receptors here all came from a human donor who donated a stem cell graft to a child with Wiskott-Aldrich syndrome.

The chain links TRBV7-8 to TRBJ2-7; 9 nucleotides agree with TRBD2. This CDR3 is 14 amino acids long. Looked up from germline, CDR1 is SGHVS and CDR2 is FQNEAQ. V lost 5 bases, J lost 2 bases, and 4 bases stayed unmatched. The CDR3 sequence: CASSRSGGTYEQYF. The DNA of the CDR3 is TGTGCCAGCAGCCGTAGCGGGGGAACCTACGAGCAGTACTTC.

This clonotype was seen repeatedly, ten times or more. V gene TRBV20-1 combines with J gene TRBJ1-5; the D gene is possibly TRBD1 (5 bases). CDR3 length equals 14 residues. Germline CDR1 reads DFQATT; CDR2 reads SNEGSKA (reference sequence). V was cut by 6 bases and J by 7 bases, with 19 bases left in between. The CDR3 DNA reads as TGCAGTGCCAGTGGGGCCAGGCGTTCACAGCCCCAGCATTTT. Protein product: CSASGARRSQPQHF.

This clonotype was counted many times. The chain's CDR3 is CASSLEGIYNSPLHF. CDR3 coding DNA: TGTGCCAGCAGCTTGGAGGGAATCTATAATTCACCCCTCCACTTT. The gene calls are TRBV5-5 and TRBJ1-6; D is uncertain. Germline V lookup: CDR1 SGHKS, CDR2 YYEKEE (reference sequence). Trimming removed 0 bases from V and 3 bases from J, with 7 bases in between. This CDR3 has 15 residues.

This clonotype was seen ten or more times. The J gene is TRBJ2-3, the V gene TRBV24-1; D tentatively reads TRBD1 or TRBD2 (5 bases each). From germline, CDR1 is KGHDR and CDR2 SFDVKD. The V gene lost 9 bases and the J gene lost 6 bases, with 9 bases spanning the gap. The CDR3 is made up of 11 amino acids. The CDR3 loop reads CATSWGDTQYF. The CDR3 region has the DNA TGTGCCACCTCTTGGGGGGATACGCAGTATTTT.

This clonotype was picked up many times. CDR3 nucleotides: TGTGCCAGCAGCCGGAGGCCGGGGGACATTCAGTACTTC. This gives the protein CASSRRPGDIQYF. This chain joins TRBV12-3 or TRBV12-4 and TRBJ2-4, with D tentatively TRBD2 (6 bases). The V gene lost 6 bases and the J gene lost 8 bases, with 14 bases spanning the gap. The CDR3 totals 13 residues.

This clonotype was recorded many times. CDR3 residues: CASTRRGLNTEAFF. The CDR3 bases are TGTGCCAGCACCCGACGGGGGCTGAACACTGAAGCTTTCTTT. The J gene is TRBJ1-1, the V gene TRBV6-1; D perhaps matches TRBD1 (6 bases). The germline CDR1 and CDR2 sequences are MNHNS and SASEGT. This CDR3 is 14 amino acids long. The V gene lost 7 bases and the J gene lost 0 bases, with 12 bases spanning the gap.

This clonotype appeared many times. This chain connects TRBV12-3 or TRBV12-4 to TRBJ2-3, with TRBD1 identical over 7 bases. The CDR3 extends over 15 amino acids. The trim removed 6 bases at V and 2 bases at J, leaving 8 bases unmatched. DNA for the CDR3: TGTGCCAGCAGCCCTTCGGGACAGCACACAGATACGCAGTATTTT. Protein: CASSPSGQHTDTQYF.

This clonotype occurred many times. The chain joins TRBV12-3 or TRBV12-4 to TRBJ1-2, with a possible D match to TRBD1 (6 bases). This CDR3 has 14 residues. The V end was cut by 6 bases, the J end by 1 base, with 12 bases between. CDR3 region: CASSRTANNYGYTF. In DNA, the CDR3 is TGTGCCAGCAGCCGGACAGCTAATAACTATGGCTACACCTTC.

This clonotype was recorded many times. The chain employs TRBV7-2 and TRBJ1-2; no clear D gene. The CDR3 spans 14 residues. Germline lookup yields CDR1 SGHTA and CDR2 FQGNSA. V was shortened by 7 bases and J by 0 bases, with 12 bases between the two germline ends. CDR3: CASNPTVANYGYTF. The CDR3 DNA sequence: TGTGCCAGCAACCCGACGGTGGCTAACTATGGCTACACCTTC.

The CDR3 loop reads CASSGDSGYTF. The CDR3 DNA follows: TGTGCCAGCAGCGGGGACAGTGGCTACACCTTC. The chain joins TRBV9 to TRBJ1-2; 7 bases agree with TRBD1. CDR1 is SGDLS and CDR2 is YYNGEE in the germline V gene. V trimming: 3 bases; J trimming: 7 bases; junction bases outside the gene matches: 0. The CDR3 is made up of 11 amino acids.

This clonotype was seen at least ten times. The V gene is TRBV29-1, the J gene TRBJ2-7, with D perhaps TRBD1 (5 bases). The germline V and J ends were trimmed by 7 bases and 3 bases, with 16 bases remaining between them. The CDR3 extends over 13 amino acids. Germline lookup yields CDR1 SQVTM and CDR2 ANQGSEA. The CDR3 DNA is TGCAGCGCCGGGCGAGGACAAAGCTACGAGCAGTACTTC. Translation: CSAGRGQSYEQYF.

In its sample, this clonotype was seen many times. The rearrangement uses TRBV6-5 and TRBJ1-1; TRBD1 might be the D (5 bases). The CDR3 loop spans 16 amino acids. Deletions cut 0 bases from V and 9 bases from J, with 20 bases between. CDR1 is MNHEY, CDR2 SVGAGI, per germline. DNA of the CDR3: TGTGCCAGCAGTTACTCGAAGACAGACGGTCCCAACAAAGCTTTCTTT. Its protein product is CASSYSKTDGPNKAFF.

This clonotype was seen at least ten times. This chain connects TRBV20-1 to TRBJ2-7; 9 bases align to TRBD2. The trim removed 3 bases at V and 1 base at J, leaving 4 bases unmatched. The CDR3 has 14 residues. CDR1 and CDR2 (germline): DFQATT, SNEGSKA (reference sequence). CDR3 bases: TGCAGTGCTAGGAGAGCGGGAGGATCCTACGAGCAGTACTTC. Protein: CSARRAGGSYEQYF.

This clonotype was counted ten times or more. This rearrangement joins TRBV20-1 to TRBJ2-1; 7 positions agree with TRBD2. Germline CDR1 and CDR2: DFQATT and SNEGSKA (reference sequence). The CDR3 covers 15 residues. The V and J ends lost 0 bases and 3 bases, in that order; junction bases with no gene match: 5. The CDR3 sequence: CSARDSSGVYNEQFF. The CDR3 DNA sequence: TGCAGTGCTAGAGATTCTAGCGGAGTCTACAATGAGCAGTTCTTC.

This clonotype has just a few counts. The rearrangement uses TRBV25-1 and TRBJ1-1; the D is unclear. Looked up from germline, CDR1 is MGHDK and CDR2 is SYGVNS. V was cut by 1 base and J by 6 bases, with 9 bases left in between. The CDR3 has 13 residues. The CDR3 loop is CASSEWQEAEAFF. In nucleotides, the CDR3 is TGTGCCAGCAGTGAATGGCAGGAGGCTGAAGCTTTCTTT.

This clonotype was counted ten times or more. The V and J genes are TRBV29-1 and TRBJ2-5; D is uncertain. V lost 3 bases to trimming and J lost 1 base, with 15 bases between them. The CDR3 is 15 amino acids. Germline values: CDR1 SQVTM, CDR2 ANQGSEA. The CDR3, as DNA: TGCAGCGTTGATCCCGGTCCGACAATCCAAGAGACCCAGTACTTC. Amino acid sequence: CSVDPGPTIQETQYF.

This clonotype has only a few counts. The chain is built from TRBV5-1 and TRBJ2-2; D remains unclear. This CDR3 contains 12 residues. CDR1 and CDR2 from the germline V gene are SGHRS and YFSETQ. V shed 7 bases and J shed 7 bases, with 11 bases lying between them. The CDR3 reads CASGVDVGELFF. For the CDR3, the DNA is TGCGCCAGCGGGGTAGACGTCGGGGAGCTGTTTTTT.

This clonotype was counted at least ten times. The rearrangement joins TRBV5-1 to TRBJ1-1, with a possible D match to TRBD1 (5 bases). The germline V gene encodes CDR1 SGHRS and CDR2 YFSETQ. CDR3 size: 13 residues. Trimming removed 6 bases from V and 5 bases from J, with 14 bases in between. This CDR3 is CASTSGARTEAFF. The CDR3 coding sequence is TGCGCCAGCACTAGTGGGGCCCGAACTGAAGCTTTCTTT.

This clonotype was detected ten times or more. The chain joins TRBV6-5 to TRBJ1-1; TRBD1 matches 9 bases. The CDR3 covers 14 residues. Germline CDR1 reads MNHEY; CDR2 reads SVGAGI. Trimming cost V 3 bases and J 4 bases; bases outside gene matches: 3. For the CDR3, the DNA is TGTGCCAGCAGTTATTTGACAGGGGGCACTGAAGCTTTCTTT. The encoded protein is CASSYLTGGTEAFF.

At least ten counts were recorded for this clonotype. This chain joins TRBV2 and TRBJ1-5, with D unclear. The V and J ends lost 6 bases and 4 bases respectively, with 25 bases between them. The CDR3 runs to 18 residues. Germline V gene data show CDR1 as SNHLY and CDR2 as FYNNEI. The CDR3 DNA sequence: TGTGCCAGCAGCGCTATGTTAGGAAGCCTGCCTCGGAATCAGCCCCAGCATTTT. It codes for CASSAMLGSLPRNQPQHF.

This clonotype was observed many times. V is TRBV7-2 and J is TRBJ2-1; D perhaps matches TRBD2 (6 bases). The CDR3 consists of 15 residues. V lost 0 bases, J lost 7 bases, and 13 bases lay in between. Germline-derived CDR1 and CDR2 are SGHTA and FQGNSA. The CDR3 sequence: CASSLAGTLLNEQFF. The CDR3 region has the DNA TGTGCCAGCAGCTTAGCAGGGACTCTCCTAAATGAGCAGTTCTTC.

This chain links TRBV27 with TRBJ2-3, with D unresolved. The V and J ends lost 8 bases and 0 bases respectively, with 15 bases between them. Germline V lookup: CDR1 MNHEY, CDR2 SMNVEV (reference sequence). This CDR3 region has 15 residues. The CDR3 reads CASYEFFSSTDTQYF. As DNA, the CDR3 is TGTGCCAGCTATGAGTTTTTTTCTAGCACAGATACGCAGTATTTT.

In this sample, this clonotype turned up a few times. The V and J genes are TRBV19 and TRBJ2-1; D is unresolved. Germline CDR1 and CDR2: LNHDA and SQIVND (reference sequence). V was pared by 2 bases and J by 3 bases, with 17 bases between. The CDR3 consists of 17 residues. The CDR3 loop reads CASSISLAGLNYNEQFF. CDR3 in DNA: TGTGCCAGTAGTATAAGTCTGGCAGGCTTAAACTACAATGAGCAGTTCTTC.